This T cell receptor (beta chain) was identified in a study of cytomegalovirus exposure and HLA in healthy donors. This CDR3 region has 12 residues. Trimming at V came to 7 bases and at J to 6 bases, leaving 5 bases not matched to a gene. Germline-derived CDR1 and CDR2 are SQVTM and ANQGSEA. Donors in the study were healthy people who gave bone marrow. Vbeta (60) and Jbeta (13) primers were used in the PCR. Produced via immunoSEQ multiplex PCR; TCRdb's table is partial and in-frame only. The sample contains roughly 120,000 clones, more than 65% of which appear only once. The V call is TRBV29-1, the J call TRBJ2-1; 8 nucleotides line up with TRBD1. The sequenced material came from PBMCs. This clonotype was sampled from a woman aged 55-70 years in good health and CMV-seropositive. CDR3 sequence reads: CSAGQGGNEQFF. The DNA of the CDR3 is TGCAGCGCCGGACAGGGCGGCAATGAGCAGTTCTTC.